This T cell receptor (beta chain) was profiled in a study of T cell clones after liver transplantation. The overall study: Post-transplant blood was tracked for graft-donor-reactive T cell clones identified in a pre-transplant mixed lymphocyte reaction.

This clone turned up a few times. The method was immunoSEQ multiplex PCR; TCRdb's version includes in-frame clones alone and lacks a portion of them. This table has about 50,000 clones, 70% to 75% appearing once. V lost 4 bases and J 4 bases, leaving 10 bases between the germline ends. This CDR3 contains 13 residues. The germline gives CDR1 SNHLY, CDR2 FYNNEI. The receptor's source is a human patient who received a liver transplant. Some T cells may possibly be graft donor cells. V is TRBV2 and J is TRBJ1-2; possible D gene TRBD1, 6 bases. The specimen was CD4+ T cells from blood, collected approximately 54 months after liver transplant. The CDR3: CASSAGAGYGYTF. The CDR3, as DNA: TGTGCCAGCAGTGCAGGGGCGGGCTATGGCTACACCTTC.